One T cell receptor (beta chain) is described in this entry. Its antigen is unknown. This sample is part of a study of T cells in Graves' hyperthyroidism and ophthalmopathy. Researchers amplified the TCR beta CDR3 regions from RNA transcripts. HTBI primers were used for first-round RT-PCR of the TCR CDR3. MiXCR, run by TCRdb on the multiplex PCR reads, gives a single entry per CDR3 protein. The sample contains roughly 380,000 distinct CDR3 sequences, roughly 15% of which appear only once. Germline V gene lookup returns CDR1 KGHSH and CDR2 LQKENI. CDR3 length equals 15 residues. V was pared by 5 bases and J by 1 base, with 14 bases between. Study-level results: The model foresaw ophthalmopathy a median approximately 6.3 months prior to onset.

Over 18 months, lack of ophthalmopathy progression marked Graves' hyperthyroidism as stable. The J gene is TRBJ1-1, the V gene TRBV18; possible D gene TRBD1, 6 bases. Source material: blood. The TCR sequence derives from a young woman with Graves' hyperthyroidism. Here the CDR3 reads CASSAGQFGNTEAFF. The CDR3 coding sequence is TGTGCCAGCTCAGCCGGACAGTTTGGGAACACTGAAGCTTTCTTT. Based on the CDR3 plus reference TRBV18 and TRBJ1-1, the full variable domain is NAGVMQNPRHLVRRRGQEARLRCSPMKGHSHVYWYRQLPEEGLKFMVYLQKENIIDESGMPKERFSAEFPKEGPSILRIQQVVRGDSAAYFCASSAGQFGNTEAFFGQGTRLTVV.